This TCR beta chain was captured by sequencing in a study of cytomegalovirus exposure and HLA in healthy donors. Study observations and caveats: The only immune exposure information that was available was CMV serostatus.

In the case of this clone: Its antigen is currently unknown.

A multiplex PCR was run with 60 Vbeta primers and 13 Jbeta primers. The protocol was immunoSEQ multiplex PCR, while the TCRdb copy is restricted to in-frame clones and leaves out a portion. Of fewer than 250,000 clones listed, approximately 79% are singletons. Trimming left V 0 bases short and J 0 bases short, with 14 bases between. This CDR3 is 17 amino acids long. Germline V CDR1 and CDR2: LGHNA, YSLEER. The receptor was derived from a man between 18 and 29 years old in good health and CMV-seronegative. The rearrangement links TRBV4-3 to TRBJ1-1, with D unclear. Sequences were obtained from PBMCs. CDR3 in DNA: TGCGCCAGCAGCCAAGAGTCCACATTCCTTCTGAACACTGAAGCTTTCTTT. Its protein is CASSQESTFLLNTEAFF.